This TCR beta chain emerged from a study of radiotherapy plus CTLA-4 blockade in lung cancer. About the study: There were objective responses in around 18% of patients, and roughly 33% had disease control. Findings of the study overall: According to reports, early shifts in blood T cell clones, alongside interferon-beta, forecast response most accurately. Expansion in blood of tumor-derived TCR clones was seen after radiotherapy plus ipilimumab.

TCRdb's table, derived via immunoSEQ multiplex PCR, lists solely in-frame clones and lacks some. The sample holds tens of thousands of clones; around 73% are singletons and the top ten take 7% to 8.5%. Receiving focal radiation plus CTLA-4 blockade with ipilimumab were patients who had chemo-refractory metastatic non-small-cell lung cancer. Germline V gene sequence: CDR1 LNHDA, CDR2 SQIVND (reference sequence). Trimming took 4 bases from V and 7 from J; bases not matched to a gene: 11. This CDR3 spans 16 amino acids. Details on this clone: What it recognizes is unknown.

The TCR was taken from a human donor with non-small cell lung cancer who had a complete response to radiotherapy plus ipilimumab. The chain couples TRBV19 to TRBJ2-1; 9 bases are a match to TRBD1. The input for sequencing was peripheral blood, taken from a patient treated with radiotherapy plus ipilimumab. CDR3 residues: CASSTPRGQGVNEQFF. The DNA of the CDR3 is TGTGCCAGTAGTACTCCTAGGGGACAGGGAGTGAATGAGCAGTTCTTC.